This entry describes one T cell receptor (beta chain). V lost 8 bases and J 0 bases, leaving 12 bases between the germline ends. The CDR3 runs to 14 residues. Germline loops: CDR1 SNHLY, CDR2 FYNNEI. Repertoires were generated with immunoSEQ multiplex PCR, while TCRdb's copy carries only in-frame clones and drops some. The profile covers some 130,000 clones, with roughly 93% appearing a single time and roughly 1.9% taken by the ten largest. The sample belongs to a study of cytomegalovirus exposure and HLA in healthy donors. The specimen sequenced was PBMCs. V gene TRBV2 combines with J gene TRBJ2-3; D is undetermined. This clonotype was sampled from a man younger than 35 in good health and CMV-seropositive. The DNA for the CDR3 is TGTGCCAGCCACGGGTCCTTTAGCACAGATACGCAGTATTTT. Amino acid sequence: CASHGSFSTDTQYF.